The 32 T cell receptor beta chains listed next were all sequenced from one sample in a study of T cells after yellow fever vaccination. One entry per CDR3 protein, called by TCRdb with MiXCR from the 5' RACE reads. The table includes some 390,000 distinct CDR3 sequences, 15% to 20% detected once. This material consisted of PBMCs, taken before the yellow fever booster vaccination. The receptor source for this set is a man aged 18 to 35 who received the YFV17D yellow fever vaccine.

The rearrangement joins TRBV7-9 to TRBJ1-6; D might be TRBD1 (6 bases). There are 17 residues in the CDR3. Trimming removed 5 bases from V and 6 bases from J, with 20 bases in between. Germline V gene data show CDR1 as SEHNR and CDR2 as FQNEAQ (reference sequence). CDR3 nucleotide sequence: TGTGCCAGCAGCCCTTGGAGGGGGGAACTTGGTAATTCACCCCTCCACTTT. Its protein is CASSPWRGELGNSPLHF. The entire variable domain, with the rest obtained from reference TRBV7-9 and TRBJ1-6, is as follows: DTGVSQNPRHKITKRGQNVTFRCDPISEHNRLYWYRQTLGQGPEFLTYFQNEAQLEKSRLLSDRFSAERPKGSFSTLEIQRTEQGDSAMYLCASSPWRGELGNSPLHFGNGTRLTVT.

The gene calls are TRBV7-9 and TRBJ1-3, with D perhaps matching TRBD1 (5 bases). Deletions cut 2 bases from V and 4 bases from J, with 15 bases between. The CDR3 runs to 16 residues. Germline CDR1 reads SEHNR; CDR2 reads FQNEAQ (reference sequence). The CDR3 loop reads CASSLIQGAKGNTIYF. For the CDR3, the DNA is TGTGCCAGCAGCTTAATCCAAGGGGCGAAAGGAAACACCATATATTTT.

This clonotype occurred a few times. The chain is built from TRBV30 and TRBJ2-1, with D unclear. The germline V gene encodes CDR1 GTSNPN and CDR2 SVGIG (reference sequence). Trimming removed 0 bases from V and 12 bases from J, with 12 bases in between. The CDR3 is made up of 12 amino acids. The CDR3 bases are TGTGCCTGGAGTGTAAAAGGGCGTCGGCAGTTCTTC. It encodes CAWSVKGRRQFF. The complete variable domain, with remaining parts taken from reference TRBV30 and TRBJ2-1, reads SQTIHQWPATLVQPVGSPLSLECTVEGTSNPNLYWYRQAAGRGLQLLFYSVGIGQISSEVPQNLSASRPQDRQFILSSKKLLLSDSGFYLCAWSVKGRRQFFGPGTRLTVL.

This clonotype came up many times. J is TRBJ2-5 and V is TRBV29-1; 8 positions match TRBD2. CDR1 is SQVTM and CDR2 is ANQGSEA in the germline V gene. CDR3 length: 14 residues. Trimming took 3 bases from V and 2 from J; bases not matched to a gene: 5. The DNA of the CDR3 is TGCAGCGTTGATGGCCCTAGCGGGCAAGAGACCCAGTACTTC. Residues: CSVDGPSGQETQYF.

The rearrangement uses TRBV7-9 and TRBJ2-1; the D is unclear. V was shortened by 5 bases and J by 4 bases, with 12 bases between the two germline ends. The germline CDR1 and CDR2 sequences are SEHNR and FQNEAQ (reference sequence). The CDR3 is 14 residues long. The CDR3 is CASSLGIRYNEQFF. DNA for the CDR3: TGTGCCAGCAGCCTAGGTATCCGATACAATGAGCAGTTCTTC.

This clonotype has only a few counts. This sequence joins TRBV28 and TRBJ2-5; D call uncertain. V was pared by 5 bases and J by 1 base, with 8 bases between. The length of the CDR3 is 13 residues. Germline V gene data show CDR1 as MDHEN and CDR2 as SYDVKM. The CDR3 region is CASSTAVQETQYF. DNA for the CDR3: TGTGCCAGCAGTACAGCAGTCCAAGAGACCCAGTACTTC.

This clonotype has ten or more counts. This may stem from a read error, because a much larger clone lies one nucleotide away. The rearrangement uses TRBV6-6 and TRBJ2-3; tentatively, D is TRBD2 (7 bases). Germline V gene data show CDR1 as MNHNY and CDR2 as SVGAGI (reference sequence). This CDR3 comprises 14 residues. The V and J ends lost 2 bases and 4 bases respectively, with 10 bases between them. CDR3 coding DNA: TGTGCCAGCAGTTACGGGGGGGCCGCAGATACGCAGTATTTT. It encodes CASSYGGAADTQYF.

This clonotype was seen only a few times. This chain uses TRBV5-1 with TRBJ2-1; 13 bases match TRBD2. This CDR3 is 17 amino acids long. Germline V gene sequence: CDR1 SGHRS, CDR2 YFSETQ. V lost 4 bases to trimming and J lost 0 bases; unmatched junction nucleotides: 4. CDR3 nucleotides: TGCGCCAGCAGCGGGACTAGCGGGGCTAGCTCCTACAATGAGCAGTTCTTC. Protein product: CASSGTSGASSYNEQFF.

The chain uses TRBV20-1 and TRBJ2-2, with D possibly TRBD1 on 5 matching bases. The CDR3 is 16 residues long. In germline, CDR1 is DFQATT, CDR2 SNEGSKA (reference sequence). The V and J ends lost 0 bases and 7 bases respectively, with 18 bases between them. DNA of the CDR3: TGCAGTGCTAGAGATCACTTGGCAGGGCTCGGCGGGGAGCTGTTTTTT. This codes for CSARDHLAGLGGELFF.

CDR3 residues: CASSEQRGSGYTF. The CDR3 DNA reads TGTGCCAGCAGCGAGCAACGGGGGAGCGGCTACACCTTC. This sequence joins TRBV7-9 and TRBJ1-2, with D possibly matching TRBD1 (5 bases). Germline V gene lookup returns CDR1 SEHNR and CDR2 FQNEAQ (reference sequence). The CDR3 is 13 amino acids. V gave up 5 bases and J gave up 8 bases, with 15 bases separating them. The full variable domain, its missing parts supplied by reference TRBV7-9 and TRBJ1-2, is DTGVSQNPRHKITKRGQNVTFRCDPISEHNRLYWYRQTLGQGPEFLTYFQNEAQLEKSRLLSDRFSAERPKGSFSTLEIQRTEQGDSAMYLCASSEQRGSGYTFGSGTRLTVV.

This chain connects TRBV7-2 to TRBJ2-5; D is ambiguous. The CDR3 consists of 14 residues. The germline V and J ends were trimmed by 5 bases and 2 bases, with 12 bases remaining between them. CDR1 and CDR2 (germline): SGHTA, FQGNSA. The CDR3 bases are TGTGCCAGCAGCCCTACACGGGCTCAAGAGACCCAGTACTTC. This translates into CASSPTRAQETQYF.

The rearrangement uses TRBV10-2 and TRBJ2-1; D uncertain. The CDR3 loop spans 16 amino acids. V was cut by 4 bases and J by 8 bases, with 21 bases left in between. The germline V gene encodes CDR1 WSHSY and CDR2 SAAADI. The CDR3 nucleotides are TGCGCCAGCAGTGTGGGAACGGAGTATGGATGGTATGAGCAGTTCTTC. Encoded protein: CASSVGTEYGWYEQFF.

The V and J genes are TRBV12-3 or TRBV12-4 and TRBJ2-5, with D possibly TRBD1 on 5 matching bases. The CDR3 is 14 amino acids. V lost 3 bases and J lost 7, with 15 bases in between. The CDR3 sequence is CASSFGRLRGTQYF. CDR3 sequence (DNA): TGTGCCAGCAGTTTCGGCAGGCTTAGGGGGACCCAGTACTTC.

This clonotype was picked up a small number of times. CDR3 bases: TGCGCCAGCAGTGGGACAGGGGGCACCGGGGAGCTGTTTTTT. It yields the protein CASSGTGGTGELFF. This sequence joins TRBV10-1 and TRBJ2-2, with TRBD1 matching 10 bases. This CDR3 is 14 amino acids long. Germline-derived CDR1 and CDR2 are WNHNN and SYGVQD (reference sequence). Trimming at V came to 4 bases and at J to 4 bases, leaving 0 bases not matched to a gene.

This clonotype was seen many times. J is TRBJ2-1 and V is TRBV6-2 or TRBV6-3; D possibly corresponds to TRBD2 (6 bases). CDR3 length equals 13 residues. Deletions cut 2 bases from V and 9 bases from J, with 11 bases between. Germline V gene lookup returns CDR1 MNHEY and CDR2 SVGEGT. The CDR3 bases are TGTGCCAGCAGTTACGTGGGGGGTAGTGAGCAGTTCTTC. It specifies CASSYVGGSEQFF.

The rearrangement joins TRBV12-3 or TRBV12-4 to TRBJ1-3; tentatively, D is TRBD1 (6 bases). Trimming left V 3 bases short and J 0 bases short, with 9 bases between. This CDR3 contains 15 residues. For the CDR3, the DNA is TGTGCCAGCAGTTTCGGCAGGGGCTCTGGAAACACCATATATTTT. This gives the protein CASSFGRGSGNTIYF.

The V and J genes are TRBV7-2 and TRBJ1-4, with D unclear. Germline V gene data show CDR1 as SGHTA and CDR2 as FQGNSA. V was trimmed by 1 base and J by 14 bases, leaving 11 bases between them. This CDR3 is 12 amino acids long. The CDR3 spells CASSLDKERLFF. The DNA for the CDR3 is TGTGCCAGCAGCTTAGATAAGGAGAGGCTGTTTTTT. Drawing the rest from reference TRBV7-2 and TRBJ1-4, the complete variable domain is GAGVSQSPSNKVTEKGKDVELRCDPISGHTALYWYRQSLGQGLEFLIYFQGNSAPDKSGLPSDRFSAERTGGSVSTLTIQRTQQEDSAVYLCASSLDKERLFFGSGTQLSVL.

This clonotype was observed a few times. This rearrangement joins TRBV27 to TRBJ1-2, with TRBD1 matching over 11 bases. The CDR3 is made up of 15 amino acids. With V trimmed by 5 bases and J by 5 bases, 7 bases remained unmatched. CDR1 is MNHEY, CDR2 SMNVEV, per germline (reference sequence). CDR3 amino acids: CASSTDRGRGYGYTF. The CDR3 DNA sequence: TGTGCCAGCAGTACGGACAGGGGGCGTGGGTATGGCTACACCTTC.

J is TRBJ2-1 and V is TRBV7-6; perhaps TRBD2 as D (7 bases). Germline CDR1 is SGHVS and CDR2 is FNYEAQ. This CDR3 contains 12 residues. Between the trimmed V and J ends, which lost 8 bases and 8 bases, there was a span of 13 bases. The CDR3 sequence is CASGGADYEQFF. The CDR3 region has the DNA TGTGCCAGCGGGGGGGCGGACTATGAGCAGTTCTTC.

This clonotype was recorded at least ten times. The chain carries TRBV20-1 and TRBJ2-2; 13 bases fit TRBD2. This CDR3 is 16 amino acids long. Germline V gene sequence: CDR1 DFQATT, CDR2 SNEGSKA (reference sequence). The V segment lost 0 bases and the J segment 3 bases; nucleotides outside the gene matches: 1. The CDR3 protein is CSARDGLAGDTGELFF. CDR3 sequence (DNA): TGCAGTGCTAGAGATGGACTAGCGGGGGACACCGGGGAGCTGTTTTTT.

This clonotype was seen a handful of times. The chain has TRBV15 and TRBJ2-7, with 7 bases fitting TRBD1. Per the germline V gene, CDR1 is LNHNV and CDR2 is YYDKDF (reference sequence). The CDR3 runs to 15 residues. The ends lost 3 bases at V and 0 bases at J; junction bases unmatched: 5. CDR3 coding DNA: TGTGCCACCAGCAGCGGACAGGCAAGCTCCTACGAGCAGTACGTC. This gives the protein CATSSGQASSYEQYV.

V gene TRBV5-6 combines with J gene TRBJ2-3; 8 positions agree with TRBD1. J gave up 4 bases and V 4 bases, and 14 bases lay outside the gene matches. Germline V lookup: CDR1 SGHDT, CDR2 YYEEEE. The CDR3 is 17 amino acids. The CDR3 DNA reads as TGTGCCAGCAGCCCGATCCAGGGGGCTATAAGCGCAGATACGCAGTATTTT. Translating it yields CASSPIQGAISADTQYF.

This clonotype was seen a single time. This sequence joins TRBV12-3 or TRBV12-4 and TRBJ2-6; no firm D call. Trimming pared 4 bases from V and 2 bases from J, leaving 9 bases between. The CDR3 is 15 residues long. The CDR3 DNA follows: TGTGCCAGCAGTTCCCCAGTCCCTGGGGCCAACGTCCTGACTTTC. Its protein product is CASSSPVPGANVLTF.

This clonotype was detected only a few times. This rearrangement joins TRBV5-1 to TRBJ2-1; 8 bases are shared with TRBD2. The CDR3 spans 18 residues. Germline V gene data show CDR1 as SGHRS and CDR2 as YFSETQ. J was trimmed by 4 bases and V by 5 bases; bases with no gene match: 17. For the CDR3, the DNA is TGCGCCAGCAGGACCCTTGGGGCGGGGGGAATCAGGTACAATGAGCAGTTCTTC. Translation: CASRTLGAGGIRYNEQFF. Variable domain in full (rest from reference TRBV5-1 and TRBJ2-1): KAGVTQTPRYLIKTRGQQVTLSCSPISGHRSVSWYQQTPGQGLQFLFEYFSETQRNKGNFPGRFSGRQFSNSRSEMNVSTLELGDSALYLCASRTLGAGGIRYNEQFFGPGTRLTVL.

This clonotype was recorded a few times. The V call is TRBV3-1, the J call TRBJ1-1; TRBD1 matches 9 bases. The V gene's germline CDR1 is LGHDT and CDR2 YNNKEL (reference sequence). The CDR3 is made up of 17 amino acids. With V trimmed by 4 bases and J by 0 bases, 9 bases remained unmatched. The CDR3 region has the DNA TGTGCCAGCAGCCTATTACCGGGACAGGGAATGAACACTGAAGCTTTCTTT. As protein: CASSLLPGQGMNTEAFF.

This clonotype was seen more than once but under ten times. V usage is TRBV10-2 and J usage is TRBJ2-1, with 12 bases lining up with TRBD2. The V and J ends lost 6 bases and 4 bases, in that order; junction bases with no gene match: 10. The length of the CDR3 is 17 residues. Looked up from germline, CDR1 is WSHSY and CDR2 is SAAADI. The CDR3 spells CASRPTSGGPRYNEQFF. The CDR3, as DNA: TGCGCCAGCAGACCCACTAGCGGGGGGCCCCGATACAATGAGCAGTTCTTC.

This clonotype was seen a handful of times. The chain uses TRBV3-1 and TRBJ2-3, with 7 bases identical to TRBD2. The CDR3 is 16 amino acids. The ends lost 4 bases at V and 6 bases at J; junction bases unmatched: 13. CDR1 is LGHDT, CDR2 YNNKEL, per germline (reference sequence). CDR3: CASSRGWGGIPDTQYF. CDR3 DNA: TGTGCCAGCAGCCGGGGCTGGGGGGGGATCCCGGATACGCAGTATTTT.

The table lists this clonotype with a count of one. This chain joins TRBV28 and TRBJ1-4; 10 nucleotides align to TRBD1. The trim removed 4 bases at V and 5 bases at J, leaving 1 base unmatched. Per the germline V gene, CDR1 is MDHEN and CDR2 is SYDVKM. The CDR3 covers 14 residues. In DNA form, the CDR3 reads TGTGCCAGCAGTTCGGGACAGGGGAATGAAAAACTGTTTTTT. This gives the protein CASSSGQGNEKLFF.

This clonotype was counted between two and nine times. This chain uses TRBV4-3 with TRBJ2-2, with 7 bases identical to TRBD1. Trimming removed 7 bases from V and 2 bases from J; junction bases left unmatched: 22. This CDR3 contains 20 residues. CDR1 and CDR2 (germline): LGHNA, YSLEER. The CDR3 is CASKPHKYNRGQGNTGELFF. For the CDR3, the DNA is TGCGCCAGCAAGCCCCACAAGTATAATAGGGGGCAGGGTAACACCGGGGAGCTGTTTTTT.

This rearrangement joins TRBV6-5 to TRBJ2-1; D is undetermined. This CDR3 comprises 13 residues. Germline values: CDR1 MNHEY, CDR2 SVGAGI. V lost 8 bases to trimming and J lost 0 bases, with 8 bases between them. The chain's CDR3 is CASHSSSYNEQFF. The CDR3 coding sequence is TGTGCCAGCCACAGTAGCTCCTACAATGAGCAGTTCTTC.

The gene calls are TRBV7-9 and TRBJ2-1; a weak D match, TRBD1 (6 bases). The CDR3 covers 13 residues. Germline V gene lookup returns CDR1 SEHNR and CDR2 FQNEAQ (reference sequence). The germline V and J ends were trimmed by 6 bases and 6 bases, with 12 bases remaining between them. CDR3 sequence: CASSPQGFNEQFF. Here the CDR3 DNA reads TGTGCCAGCAGTCCACAGGGTTTCAATGAGCAGTTCTTC.

The CDR3 nucleotides read TGTGCCAGCAGCCGGGGGTCCTACACTGAAGCTTTCTTT. Residues: CASSRGSYTEAFF. V gene TRBV7-3 combines with J gene TRBJ1-1, with a weak D call TRBD1 (5 bases). This CDR3 comprises 13 residues. In germline, CDR1 is SGHTA, CDR2 FQGTGA. V lost 5 bases and J 3 bases, leaving 10 bases between the germline ends.